The 11 T cell receptor beta chains below were found in one sample sequenced in a study of cytomegalovirus exposure and HLA in healthy donors. Both 60 Vbeta primers and 13 Jbeta primers went into the PCR. The method was immunoSEQ multiplex PCR; TCRdb's version includes in-frame clones alone and lacks a portion of them. Of some 130,000 clones listed, about 80% were seen once; the top ten hold around 2.2%. Sequenced sample: PBMCs. The receptors come from a man aged 25-40 years in good health and CMV-seronegative.

V and J are TRBV28 and TRBJ2-1, with 13 bases matching TRBD2. Germline V CDR1 and CDR2: MDHEN, SYDVKM. V lost 11 bases to trimming and J lost 10 bases; unmatched junction nucleotides: 11. The CDR3 extends over 14 amino acids. CDR3 sequence reads: CAPPRTSGRNEQFF. DNA of the CDR3: TGTGCCCCCCCCCGGACTAGCGGGAGAAACGAGCAGTTCTTC.

This clone was counted a single time. The chain is built from TRBV6-1 and TRBJ1-2, with a tentative D call TRBD1 (6 bases). The CDR3 loop spans 13 amino acids. Trimming took 5 bases from V and 7 from J, leaving 14 bases between them. Looked up from germline, CDR1 is MNHNS and CDR2 is SASEGT. The CDR3 DNA reads as TGTGCCAGCAGTAACAGGGAAGAGATTGGCTACACCTTC. Its translation: CASSNREEIGYTF.

The V and J genes are TRBV6-6 and TRBJ1-6; no clear D gene. Trimming shortened V by 5 bases and J by 9 bases, and 8 bases separated the two germline ends. The CDR3 runs to 12 residues. The germline V gene has CDR1 MNHNY and CDR2 SVGAGI (reference sequence). The CDR3 here is CASSPPRSPLHF. CDR3 in DNA: TGTGCCAGCAGTCCTCCCCGTTCACCCCTCCACTTT.

This clone was seen a handful of times. The chain carries TRBV2 and TRBJ1-5; D is perhaps TRBD1 (5 bases). There are 12 residues in the CDR3. With 4 bases removed from V and 4 bases from J, the gap between germline ends came to 5 bases. Germline assignment: CDR1 SNHLY and CDR2 FYNNEI. CDR3 protein: CASSAGNQPQHF. CDR3 in DNA: TGTGCCAGCAGTGCAGGGAATCAGCCCCAGCATTTT.

The chain carries TRBV4-2 and TRBJ2-5; 7 bases are shared with TRBD2. The J call may not be correct, given that the DNA end is closer to TRBJ2-7. Per germline, CDR1 LGHNA and CDR2 YNFKEQ. This CDR3 contains 16 residues. CDR3 DNA: TGTGCCAGCAGCCGAGATATAGCGGGTGCCTCCTACGAGCAGTACTTC. This translates into CASSRDIAGASYEQYF.

This chain uses TRBV4-1 with TRBJ1-4; no clear D gene. Trimming removed 4 bases from V and 6 bases from J, with 18 bases in between. The CDR3 has 16 amino acids. The V gene's germline CDR1 is MGHRA and CDR2 YSYEKL. The CDR3 protein is CASSLVFSGEYEKLFF. In DNA form, the CDR3 reads TGCGCCAGCAGCCTAGTCTTCTCCGGGGAATATGAAAAACTGTTTTTT.

The chain carries TRBV7-9 and TRBJ1-4; D not certain. The CDR3 totals 17 residues. V was trimmed by 5 bases and J by 1 base, leaving 17 bases between them. Germline V gene lookup returns CDR1 SEHNR and CDR2 FQNEAQ (reference sequence). CDR3 sequence (DNA): TGTGCCAGCAGCCCCCTGAGGGAAGGTCGAACTAATGAAAAACTGTTTTTT. This translates into CASSPLREGRTNEKLFF.

The gene calls are TRBV28 and TRBJ1-4; D may be TRBD1 (6 bases). In germline, CDR1 is MDHEN, CDR2 SYDVKM. The CDR3 runs 13 residues. V lost 8 bases to trimming and J lost 4 bases, with 11 bases between them. CDR3 bases: TGTGCCAGCCAGGACAGCTATAATGAAAAACTGTTTTTT. Protein: CASQDSYNEKLFF.

The chain employs TRBV19 and TRBJ2-7; 7 bases line up with TRBD1. Germline V gene lookup returns CDR1 LNHDA and CDR2 SQIVND (reference sequence). The CDR3 extends over 15 amino acids. With V trimmed by 2 bases and J by 2 bases, 6 bases remained unmatched. The CDR3 DNA sequence: TGTGCCAGTAGTATATCTTACAGGGGCACCTACGAGCAGTACTTC. It is translated as CASSISYRGTYEQYF.

The V and J genes are TRBV30 and TRBJ2-7; the D gene is possibly TRBD2 (5 bases). CDR1 and CDR2 from the germline V gene are GTSNPN and SVGIG (reference sequence). The CDR3 covers 11 residues. V was shortened by 8 bases and J by 6 bases, with 14 bases between the two germline ends. In DNA, the CDR3 is TGTGCCGAGGGCCGGTCTGGCGAGCAGTACTTC. Encoded protein: CAEGRSGEQYF.

The chain links TRBV2 to TRBJ2-1; TRBD2 matches 12 bases. With V trimmed by 6 bases and J by 1 base, 7 bases remained unmatched. The CDR3 spans 17 residues. CDR1 is SNHLY and CDR2 is FYNNEI in the germline V gene. The DNA for the CDR3 is TGTGCCAGCAGGCGACTAGCGGGAGTTGGTTCCTACAATGAGCAGTTCTTC. This codes for CASRRLAGVGSYNEQFF.